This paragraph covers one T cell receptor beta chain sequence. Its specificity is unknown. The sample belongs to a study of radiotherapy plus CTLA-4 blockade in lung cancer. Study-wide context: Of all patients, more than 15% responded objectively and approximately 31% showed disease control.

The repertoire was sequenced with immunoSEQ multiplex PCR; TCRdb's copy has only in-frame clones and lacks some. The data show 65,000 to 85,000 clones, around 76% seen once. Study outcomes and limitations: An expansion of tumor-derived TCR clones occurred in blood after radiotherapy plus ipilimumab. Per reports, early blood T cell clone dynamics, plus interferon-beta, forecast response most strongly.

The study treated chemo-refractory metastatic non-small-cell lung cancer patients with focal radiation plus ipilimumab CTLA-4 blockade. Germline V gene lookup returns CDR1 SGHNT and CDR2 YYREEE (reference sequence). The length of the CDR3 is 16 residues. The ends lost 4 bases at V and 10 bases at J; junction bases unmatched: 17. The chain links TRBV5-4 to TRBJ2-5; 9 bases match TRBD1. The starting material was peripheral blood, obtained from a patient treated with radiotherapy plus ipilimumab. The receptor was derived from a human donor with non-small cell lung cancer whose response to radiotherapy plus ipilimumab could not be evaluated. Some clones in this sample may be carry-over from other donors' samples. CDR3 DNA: TGTGCCAGCAGCCCCTGGACAGGGGAGGGTCCCAGGGACCAGTACTTC. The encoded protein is CASSPWTGEGPRDQYF. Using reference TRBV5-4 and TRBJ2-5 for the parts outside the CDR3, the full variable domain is ETGVTQSPTHLIKTRGQQVTLRCSSQSGHNTVSWYQQALGQGPQFIFQYYREEENGRGNFPPRFSGLQFPNYSSELNVNALELDDSALYLCASSPWTGEGPRDQYFGPGTRLLVL.